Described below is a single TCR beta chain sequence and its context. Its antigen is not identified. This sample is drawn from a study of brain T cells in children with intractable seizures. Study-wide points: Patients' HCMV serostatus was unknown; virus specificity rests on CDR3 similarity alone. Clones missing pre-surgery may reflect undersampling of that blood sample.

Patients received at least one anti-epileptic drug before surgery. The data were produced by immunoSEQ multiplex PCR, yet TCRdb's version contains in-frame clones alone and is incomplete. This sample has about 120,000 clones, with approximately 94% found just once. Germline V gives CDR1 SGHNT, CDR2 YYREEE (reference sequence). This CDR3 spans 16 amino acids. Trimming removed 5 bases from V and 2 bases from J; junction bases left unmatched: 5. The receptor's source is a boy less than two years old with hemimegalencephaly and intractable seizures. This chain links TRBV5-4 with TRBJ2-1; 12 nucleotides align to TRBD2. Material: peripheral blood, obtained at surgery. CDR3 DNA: TGTGCCAGCAGTTTCCGGACTAGCGGGGCCTACAATGAGCAGTTCTTC. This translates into CASSFRTSGAYNEQFF.